This TCR beta chain was documented in a study of graft-versus-host responses after intestinal transplantation. Whole-study context: Recipients obtained multivisceral, liver-intestinal, or isolated intestinal transplants. Anti-thymocyte globulin induction, then tacrolimus and steroids for about 3 years, went to all recipients. Findings and caveats of the study: Some GvH clones were seen earlier in gut or blood, suggesting intestinal origin.

The protocol was immunoSEQ multiplex PCR, while the TCRdb copy is restricted to in-frame clones and leaves out a portion. This table has tens of thousands of clones, about 93% appearing once. For this clone: Its antigen is unknown.

There are 13 residues in the CDR3. Looked up from germline, CDR1 is SGHTA and CDR2 is FQGNSA. The V end was cut by 9 bases, the J end by 0 bases, with 11 bases between. The chain links TRBV7-2 to TRBJ1-2, with unresolved D. This clonotype was obtained from a human donor who received an intestinal transplant. Sample: unstimulated CD8+ T cells sorted from spleen or lymph node cells, taken before intestinal transplant. The CDR3 coding sequence is TGTGCCAGTAATAACAGAGCTAACTATGGCTACACCTTC. It yields the protein CASNNRANYGYTF.